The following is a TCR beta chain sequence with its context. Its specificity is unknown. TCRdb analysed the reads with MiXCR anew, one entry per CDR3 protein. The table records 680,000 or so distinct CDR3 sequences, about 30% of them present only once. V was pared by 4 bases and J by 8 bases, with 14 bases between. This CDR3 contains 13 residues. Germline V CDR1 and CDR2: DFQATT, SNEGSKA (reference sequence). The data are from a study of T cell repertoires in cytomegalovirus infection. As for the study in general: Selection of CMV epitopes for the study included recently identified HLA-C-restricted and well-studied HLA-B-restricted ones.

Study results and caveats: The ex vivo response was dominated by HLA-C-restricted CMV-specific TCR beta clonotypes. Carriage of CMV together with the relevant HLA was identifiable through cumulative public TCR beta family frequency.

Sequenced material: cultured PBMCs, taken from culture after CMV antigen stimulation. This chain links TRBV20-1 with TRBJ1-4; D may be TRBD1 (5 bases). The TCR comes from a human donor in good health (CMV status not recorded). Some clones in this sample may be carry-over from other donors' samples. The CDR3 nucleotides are TGCAGTGCTACCGACAGTGGGGGAGAAAAACTGTTTTTT. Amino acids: CSATDSGGEKLFF.